This T cell receptor (beta chain) originates from a study of shared clonotypes between healthy human individuals. The method was immunoSEQ multiplex PCR; TCRdb's version includes in-frame clones alone and lacks a portion of them. The table records hundreds of thousands of clones, roughly 72% of them present only once. Overall study results and limits: Generally, naive subsets (rather than memory subsets) showed larger estimated richness.

Germline V gene data show CDR1 as LNHDA and CDR2 as SQIVND (reference sequence). The J segment lost 0 bases and the V segment lost 7 bases, leaving 6 bases of the junction unmatched. There are 15 residues in the CDR3. A few counts support this clone. As yet, its antigen is unknown. The sequencing input was memory CD4+ T cells sorted from blood. The subset here: CD45RA-negative fraction. This clonotype was obtained from a woman in her twenties or thirties in good health. The chain couples TRBV19 to TRBJ1-3; 7 bases are shared with TRBD1. For the CDR3, the DNA is TGTGCCAGTATGTGGGACAGCTTCTCTGGAAACACCATATATTTT. This codes for CASMWDSFSGNTIYF.